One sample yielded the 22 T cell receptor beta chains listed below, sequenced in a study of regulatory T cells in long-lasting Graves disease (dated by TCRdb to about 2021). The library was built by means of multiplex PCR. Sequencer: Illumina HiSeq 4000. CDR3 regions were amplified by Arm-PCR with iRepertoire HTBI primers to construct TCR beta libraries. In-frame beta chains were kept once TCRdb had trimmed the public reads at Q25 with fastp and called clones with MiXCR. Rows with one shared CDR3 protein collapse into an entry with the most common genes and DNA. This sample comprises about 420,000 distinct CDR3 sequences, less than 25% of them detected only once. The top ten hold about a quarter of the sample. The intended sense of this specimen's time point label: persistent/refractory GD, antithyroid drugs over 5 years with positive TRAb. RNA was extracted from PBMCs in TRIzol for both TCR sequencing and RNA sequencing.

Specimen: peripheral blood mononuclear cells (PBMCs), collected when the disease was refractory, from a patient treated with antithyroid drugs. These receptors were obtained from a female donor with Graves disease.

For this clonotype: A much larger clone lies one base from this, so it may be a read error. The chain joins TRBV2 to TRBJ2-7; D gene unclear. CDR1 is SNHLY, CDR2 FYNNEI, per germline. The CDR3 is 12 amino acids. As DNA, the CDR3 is TGTGCCAGCAGCTTACAGAACTACGAGCTGTACTTC. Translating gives CASSLQNYELYF.

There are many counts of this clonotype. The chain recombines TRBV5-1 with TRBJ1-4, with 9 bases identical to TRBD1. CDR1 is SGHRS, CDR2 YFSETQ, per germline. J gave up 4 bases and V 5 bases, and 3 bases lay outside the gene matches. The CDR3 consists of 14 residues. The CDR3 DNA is TGCGCCAGCAGAGGGGGACAGGGTAATGAAAAACTGTTTTTT. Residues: CASRGGQGNEKLFF. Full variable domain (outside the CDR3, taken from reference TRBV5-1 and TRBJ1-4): KAGVTQTPRYLIKTRGQQVTLSCSPISGHRSVSWYQQTPGQGLQFLFEYFSETQRNKGNFPGRFSGRQFSNSRSEMNVSTLELGDSALYLCASRGGQGNEKLFFGSGTQLSVL.

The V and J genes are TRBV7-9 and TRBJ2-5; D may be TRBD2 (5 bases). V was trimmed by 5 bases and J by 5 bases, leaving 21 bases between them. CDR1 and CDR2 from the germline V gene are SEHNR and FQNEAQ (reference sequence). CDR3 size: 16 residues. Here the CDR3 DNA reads TGTGCCAGCAGCCTCGCGTCTAGCCTAAACGGGGAGACCCAGTACTTC. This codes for CASSLASSLNGETQYF.

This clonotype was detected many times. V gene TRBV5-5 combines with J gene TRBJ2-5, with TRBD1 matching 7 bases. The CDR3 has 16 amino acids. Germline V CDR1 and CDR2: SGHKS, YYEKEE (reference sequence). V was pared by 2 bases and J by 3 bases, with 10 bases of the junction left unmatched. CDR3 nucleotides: TGTGCCAGCAGCTTTTTAGGGGGCCTTATGGAAGAGACCCAGTACTTC. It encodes CASSFLGGLMEETQYF.

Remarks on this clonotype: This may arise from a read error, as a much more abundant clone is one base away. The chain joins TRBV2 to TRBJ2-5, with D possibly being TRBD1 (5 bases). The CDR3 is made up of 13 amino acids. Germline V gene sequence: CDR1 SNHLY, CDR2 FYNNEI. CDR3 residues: CAGSPQGTETQYF. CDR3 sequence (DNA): TGTGCCGGCAGTCCCCAGGGAACGGAGACCCAGTACTTC.

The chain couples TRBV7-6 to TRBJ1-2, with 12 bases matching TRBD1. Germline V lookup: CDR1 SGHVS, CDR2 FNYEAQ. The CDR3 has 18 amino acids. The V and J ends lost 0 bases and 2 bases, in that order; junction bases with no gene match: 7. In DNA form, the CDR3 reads TGTGCCAGCAGCTTAGCCGGGACAGGGGGCGCATGGAACTATGGCTACACCTTC. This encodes CASSLAGTGGAWNYGYTF.

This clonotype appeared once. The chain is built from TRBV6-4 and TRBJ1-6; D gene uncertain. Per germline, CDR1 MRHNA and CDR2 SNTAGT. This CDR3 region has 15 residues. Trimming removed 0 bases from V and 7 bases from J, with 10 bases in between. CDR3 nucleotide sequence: TGTGCCAGCAGTGACTCGTCCGGAGGGAATTCACCCCTCCACTTT. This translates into CASSDSSGGNSPLHF.

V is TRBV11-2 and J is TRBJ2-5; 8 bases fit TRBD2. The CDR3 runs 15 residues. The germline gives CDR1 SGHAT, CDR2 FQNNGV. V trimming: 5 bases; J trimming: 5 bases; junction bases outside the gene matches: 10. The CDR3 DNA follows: TGTGCCAGCAGCGCCGGGGGGGGCAGGGCGGAGACCCAGTACTTC. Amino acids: CASSAGGGRAETQYF.

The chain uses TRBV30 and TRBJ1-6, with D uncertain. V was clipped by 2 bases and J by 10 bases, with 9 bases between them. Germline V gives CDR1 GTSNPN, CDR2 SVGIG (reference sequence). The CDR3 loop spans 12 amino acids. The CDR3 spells CAWSPPGSPLHF. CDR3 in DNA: TGTGCCTGGAGTCCTCCCGGCTCACCCCTCCACTTT.

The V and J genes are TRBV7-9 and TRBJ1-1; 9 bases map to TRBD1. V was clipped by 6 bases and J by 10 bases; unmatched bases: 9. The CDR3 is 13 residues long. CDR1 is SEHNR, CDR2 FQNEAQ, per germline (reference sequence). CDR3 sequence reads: CASRGQGWGRAFF. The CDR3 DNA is TGTGCCAGCAGGGGACAGGGATGGGGACGAGCTTTCTTT.

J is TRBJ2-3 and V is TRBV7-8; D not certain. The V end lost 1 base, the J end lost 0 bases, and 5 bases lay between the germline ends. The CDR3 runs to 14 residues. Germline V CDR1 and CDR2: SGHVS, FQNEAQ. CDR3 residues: CASSLVSSTDTQYF. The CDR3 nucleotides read TGTGCCAGCAGCTTAGTTTCTAGCACAGATACGCAGTATTTT.

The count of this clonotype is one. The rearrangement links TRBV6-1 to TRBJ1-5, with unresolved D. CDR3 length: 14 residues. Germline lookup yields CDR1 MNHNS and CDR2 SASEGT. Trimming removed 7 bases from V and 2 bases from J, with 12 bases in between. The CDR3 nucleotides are TGTGCCAGCATAACCCGGGCCGGCAATCAGCCCCAGCATTTT. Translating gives CASITRAGNQPQHF.

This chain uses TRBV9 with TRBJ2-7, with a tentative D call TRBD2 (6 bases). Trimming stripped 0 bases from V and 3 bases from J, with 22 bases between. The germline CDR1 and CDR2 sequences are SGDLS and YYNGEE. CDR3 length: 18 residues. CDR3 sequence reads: CASSVGLASDGGFYEQYF. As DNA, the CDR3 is TGTGCCAGCAGCGTAGGTCTAGCGTCGGACGGTGGATTCTACGAGCAGTACTTC.

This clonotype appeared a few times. Here the CDR3 DNA reads TGTGCCAGCGCAGATGGACAGTATAGCAATCAGCCCCAGCATTTT. As protein: CASADGQYSNQPQHF. The chain links TRBV6-1 to TRBJ1-5; D may be TRBD1 (6 bases). The CDR3 totals 15 residues. V was shortened by 8 bases and J by 0 bases, with 14 bases between the two germline ends. Germline V gene sequence: CDR1 MNHNS, CDR2 SASEGT.

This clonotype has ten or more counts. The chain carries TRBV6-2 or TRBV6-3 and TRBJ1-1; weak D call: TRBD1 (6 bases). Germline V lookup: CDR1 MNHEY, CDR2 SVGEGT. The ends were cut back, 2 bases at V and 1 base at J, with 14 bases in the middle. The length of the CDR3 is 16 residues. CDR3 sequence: CASSYQGRGANTEAFF. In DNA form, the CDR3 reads TGTGCCAGCAGTTACCAGGGCAGGGGTGCGAACACTGAAGCTTTCTTT.

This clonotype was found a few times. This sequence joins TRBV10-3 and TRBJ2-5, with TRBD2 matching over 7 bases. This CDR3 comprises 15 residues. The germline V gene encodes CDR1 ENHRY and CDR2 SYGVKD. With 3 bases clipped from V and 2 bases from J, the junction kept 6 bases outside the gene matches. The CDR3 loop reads CAISDTGGLQETQYF. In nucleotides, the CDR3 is TGTGCCATCAGTGATACGGGGGGACTTCAAGAGACCCAGTACTTC.

The CDR3 nucleotides read TGCAGTGCTAGAGATCTAGCGGGGTGGTGGGAGCAGTACTTC. Protein sequence: CSARDLAGWWEQYF. The chain has TRBV20-1 and TRBJ2-7, with 9 bases that match TRBD2. The CDR3 consists of 14 residues. The J segment lost 7 bases and the V segment lost 0 bases, leaving 7 bases of the junction unmatched. CDR1 and CDR2 (germline): DFQATT, SNEGSKA (reference sequence).

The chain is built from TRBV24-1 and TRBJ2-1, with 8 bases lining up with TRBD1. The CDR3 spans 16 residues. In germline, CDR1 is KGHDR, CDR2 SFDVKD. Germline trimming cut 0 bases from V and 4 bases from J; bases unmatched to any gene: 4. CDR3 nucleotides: TGTGCCACCAGTGATTTGCAGGGGGCGGGATACAATGAGCAGTTCTTC. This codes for CATSDLQGAGYNEQFF.

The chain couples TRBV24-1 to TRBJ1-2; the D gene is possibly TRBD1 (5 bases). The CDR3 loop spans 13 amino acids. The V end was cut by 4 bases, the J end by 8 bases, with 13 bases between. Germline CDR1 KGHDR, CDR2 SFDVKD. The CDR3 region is CATSDATVGGYTF. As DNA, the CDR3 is TGTGCCACCAGTGACGCGACAGTTGGAGGCTACACCTTC.

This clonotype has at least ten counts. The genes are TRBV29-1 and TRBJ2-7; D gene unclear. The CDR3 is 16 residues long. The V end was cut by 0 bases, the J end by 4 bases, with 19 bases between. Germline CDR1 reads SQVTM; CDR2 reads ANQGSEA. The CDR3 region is CSVEDPRWAILYEQYF. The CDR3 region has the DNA TGCAGCGTTGAAGATCCCAGGTGGGCTATATTATACGAGCAGTACTTC.

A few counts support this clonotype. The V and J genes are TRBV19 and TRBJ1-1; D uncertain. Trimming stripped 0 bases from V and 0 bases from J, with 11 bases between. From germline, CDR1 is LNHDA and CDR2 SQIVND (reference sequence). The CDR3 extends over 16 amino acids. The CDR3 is CASSIDARPLNTEAFF. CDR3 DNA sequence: TGTGCCAGTAGTATAGATGCCAGGCCCCTGAACACTGAAGCTTTCTTT.

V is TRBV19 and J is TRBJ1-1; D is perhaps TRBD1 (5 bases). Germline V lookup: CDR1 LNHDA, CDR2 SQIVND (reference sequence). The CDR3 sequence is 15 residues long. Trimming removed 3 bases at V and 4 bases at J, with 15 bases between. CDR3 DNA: TGTGCCAGTAGTATGGGGCGGGGTCGGGCCACTGAAGCTTTCTTT. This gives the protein CASSMGRGRATEAFF.